The 2 T cell receptor beta chains presented below share a single source sample, sequenced in a study of a mutant IDH1 vaccine in newly diagnosed glioma. Time point: week 5, during vaccination. Doses consisted of 300 ug of mutant IDH1 20-mer peptide each, paired with topical imiquimod. Sequencing was performed with immunoSEQ multiplex PCR; in TCRdb, only in-frame clones are kept and a portion is missing. The sample lists 49,000 or so clones, 78% occurring once. Their antigens are not known. The sequencing used PBMCs, collected from a glioma patient whose treatment included an IDH1 peptide vaccine. These receptors came from a woman aged 40-49 years with glioma.

The chain is built from TRBV29-1 and TRBJ1-2, with D hard to call. The CDR3 has 11 amino acids. Trimming stripped 5 bases from V and 8 bases from J, with 12 bases between. Germline CDR1 reads SQVTM; CDR2 reads ANQGSEA. The CDR3 spells CSVREGNGYTF. The CDR3 bases are TGCAGCGTTCGTGAAGGGAACGGCTACACCTTC. The full variable domain, in which reference TRBV29-1 and TRBJ1-2 provide the parts outside the CDR3, is SAVISQKPSRDICQRGTSLTIQCQVDSQVTMMFWYRQQPGQSLTLIATANQGSEATYESGFVIDKFPISRPNLTFSTLTVSNMSPEDSSIYLCSVREGNGYTFGSGTRLTVV.

V is TRBV10-1 and J is TRBJ2-4; possibly TRBD1 for D (7 bases). The germline V and J ends were trimmed by 5 bases and 8 bases, with 13 bases remaining between them. Germline V gene data show CDR1 as WNHNN and CDR2 as SYGVQD (reference sequence). The CDR3 has 13 residues. The CDR3: CASSLTGEDIQYF. In DNA form, the CDR3 reads TGCGCCAGCAGTCTTACAGGGGAGGACATTCAGTACTTC.